Shown below are 21 T cell receptor beta chains from a single sample sequenced in a study of T cell responses to AZD1222 COVID-19 vaccine. Repertoires were generated with immunoSEQ multiplex PCR, while TCRdb's copy carries only in-frame clones and drops some. The sample includes about 110,000 clones, approximately 90% of them seen just once. This sample comprised peripheral blood, obtained on day 0 of AZD1222 vaccination. The receptor source for this set is an adult in good health.

CDR3 DNA: TGTGTCAGAAGTCGTAGCGGGGGAGTCAATGAGCAGTTCTTC. The encoded protein is CVRSRSGGVNEQFF. This rearrangement joins TRBV7-5 to TRBJ2-1; the DNA was not used to check the table's D call, TRBD2. TRBV7-5 is a pseudogene locus. The CDR3 spans 14 residues.

As DNA, the CDR3 is TGTGCCAGCAGCCTCGGGACTTCCAATCAGCCCCAGCATTTT. Translation gives CASSLGTSNQPQHF. The rearrangement uses TRBV3-1 (or the pseudogene TRBV3-2) and TRBJ1-5; perhaps TRBD1 as D (5 bases). This CDR3 has 14 residues. Between the trimmed V and J ends, which lost 4 bases and 3 bases, there was a span of 10 bases. Germline V lookup: CDR1 LGHDT, CDR2 YNNKEL (reference sequence).

V gene TRBV10-1 combines with J gene TRBJ1-6, with D perhaps matching TRBD1 (5 bases). The CDR3 consists of 13 residues. V lost 4 bases to trimming and J lost 6 bases, with 7 bases between them. Germline lookup yields CDR1 WNHNN and CDR2 SYGVQD (reference sequence). CDR3 bases: TGCGCCAGCAGTGCGGGACCTAATTCACCCCTCCACTTT. It specifies CASSAGPNSPLHF.

The rearrangement links TRBV6-5 to TRBJ2-2; TRBD1 is a possible D gene (5 bases). The CDR3 runs to 13 residues. The germline V gene has CDR1 MNHEY and CDR2 SVGAGI. V lost 10 bases to trimming and J lost 4 bases, with 13 bases between them. CDR3 nucleotides: TGTGCCACTCAAGGGGTTAGCACCGGGGAGCTGTTTTTT. It specifies CATQGVSTGELFF.

A single count supports this clone. The chain employs TRBV3-1 (or the pseudogene TRBV3-2) and TRBJ2-5, with D unclear. The germline V gene has CDR1 LGHDT and CDR2 YNNKEL (reference sequence). CDR3 length: 11 amino acids. V gave up 4 bases and J gave up 5 bases, with 5 bases separating them. The CDR3 DNA sequence: TGTGCCAGCAGCCGATCCGAGACCCAGTACTTC. Protein sequence: CASSRSETQYF.

This sequence joins TRBV3-1 (or the pseudogene TRBV3-2) and TRBJ2-5; TRBD2 aligns across 9 bases. Germline V CDR1 and CDR2: LGHDT, YNNKEL (reference sequence). V lost 3 bases and J lost 2; bases outside the gene matches: 10. CDR3 length: 17 residues. In DNA, the CDR3 is TGTGCCAGCAGCCATCTTTCCGGGACTAGCAGGCAAGAGACCCAGTACTTC. Translation gives CASSHLSGTSRQETQYF.

The chain joins TRBV5-8 to TRBJ1-5; 8 bases are a match to TRBD1. Looked up from germline, CDR1 is SGHTS and CDR2 is YDEGEE. The J segment lost 5 bases and the V segment lost 1 base, leaving 2 bases of the junction unmatched. The CDR3 contains 14 residues. The chain's CDR3 is CASSLIRGHQPQHF. The CDR3 region has the DNA TGTGCCAGCAGCTTGATCAGGGGGCATCAGCCCCAGCATTTT. The full variable domain, completed using reference TRBV5-8 and TRBJ1-5, is EAGVTQSPTHLIKTRGQQATLRCSPISGHTSVYWYQQALGLGLQFLLWYDEGEERNRGNFPPRFSGRQFPNYSSELNVNALELEDSALYLCASSLIRGHQPQHFGDGTRLSIL.

This chain uses TRBV6-6 with TRBJ1-5; D is perhaps TRBD1 (6 bases). Germline loops: CDR1 MNHNY, CDR2 SVGAGI (reference sequence). Trimming cost V 6 bases and J 1 base, with 13 bases left between them. The CDR3 totals 15 residues. DNA for the CDR3: TGTGCCAGCAGACCCCTGGGACAAAGCAATCAGCCCCAGCATTTT. Protein sequence: CASRPLGQSNQPQHF.

The genes are TRBV3-1 (or the pseudogene TRBV3-2) and TRBJ1-2; no clear D gene. The CDR3 runs to 14 residues. CDR1 is LGHDT, CDR2 YNNKEL, per germline (reference sequence). Trimming removed 4 bases from V and 0 bases from J, with 9 bases in between. CDR3 protein: CASSPGLANYGYTF. CDR3 coding DNA: TGTGCCAGCAGCCCTGGACTAGCTAACTATGGCTACACCTTC.

This chain joins TRBV7-2 and TRBJ2-7, with 8 bases matching TRBD2. V shed 3 bases, J shed 3 bases, and the junction held 4 bases outside the gene matches. This CDR3 region has 14 residues. From germline, CDR1 is SGHTA and CDR2 FQGNSA. The CDR3 sequence: CASSLRGENYEQYF. For the CDR3, the DNA is TGTGCCAGCAGCTTGCGGGGGGAGAACTACGAGCAGTACTTC.

The chain employs TRBV19 and TRBJ1-1; TRBD1 matches 8 bases. V lost 5 bases, J lost 1 base, and 0 bases stayed unmatched. The CDR3 runs 13 residues. CDR1 and CDR2 from the germline V gene are LNHDA and SQIVND (reference sequence). The CDR3: CASSGQGNTEAFF. CDR3 sequence (DNA): TGTGCCAGTAGTGGACAGGGGAACACTGAAGCTTTCTTT.

This chain links TRBV3-1 (or the pseudogene TRBV3-2) with TRBJ2-7, with 10 bases that match TRBD1. J lost 5 bases, V lost 3 bases, and 13 bases had no gene match. The germline V gene encodes CDR1 LGHDT and CDR2 YNNKEL (reference sequence). The CDR3 is made up of 17 amino acids. CDR3 DNA sequence: TGTGCCAGCAGCCATGGGTTGAACGACAGGGGGCCTAACGAGCAGTACTTC. This codes for CASSHGLNDRGPNEQYF.

About this clone: At one boundary the junction diverges from the germline segment, which might be a read error. The chain carries TRBV6-1 and TRBJ1-3; 10 bases map to TRBD1. Germline V lookup: CDR1 MNHNS, CDR2 SASEGT. The CDR3 runs to 17 residues. The CDR3 DNA reads TGTGCCAGCAGCGAAGGGGGACAGGGGAACTCTGGAAACGCCATATATTTT. This codes for CASSEGGQGNSGNAIYF.

The chain recombines TRBV9 with TRBJ2-7; no firm D call. The germline V gene has CDR1 SGDLS and CDR2 YYNGEE. V gave up 3 bases and J gave up 0 bases, with 7 bases separating them. The CDR3 sequence is 13 residues long. In DNA form, the CDR3 reads TGTGCCAGCAGCGGCACGAGCTCCTACGAGCAGTACTTC. This gives the protein CASSGTSSYEQYF.

This chain joins TRBV7-6 and TRBJ1-2; 9 bases match TRBD1. Germline lookup yields CDR1 SGHVS and CDR2 FNYEAQ. The CDR3 is 15 amino acids. V gave up 0 bases and J gave up 8 bases; unmatched junction bases: 7. In DNA form, the CDR3 reads TGTGCCAGCAGCTTAGCGCCGGGACAGGGTAACGGCTACACCTTC. Protein product: CASSLAPGQGNGYTF.

J is TRBJ1-4 and V is TRBV27; D is ambiguous. Germline V gene data show CDR1 as MNHEY and CDR2 as SMNVEV (reference sequence). This CDR3 has 14 residues. V lost 4 bases, J lost 4 bases, and 10 bases lay in between. In DNA form, the CDR3 reads TGTGCCAGCAGTTCACTGAACGGTAATGAAAAACTGTTTTTT. This translates into CASSSLNGNEKLFF.

This rearrangement joins TRBV29-1 to TRBJ1-2, with 10 positions matching TRBD1. The CDR3 runs 15 residues. The J segment lost 3 bases and the V segment lost 5 bases, leaving 9 bases of the junction unmatched. Germline V CDR1 and CDR2: SQVTM, ANQGSEA. The CDR3 coding sequence is TGCAGCGTTTTCGGGACAGGGGACATTGACTATGGCTACACCTTC. Translated: CSVFGTGDIDYGYTF.

V and J are TRBV4-1 and TRBJ1-2, with 7 positions matching TRBD1. CDR3 length: 15 residues. CDR1 and CDR2 (germline): MGHRA, YSYEKL. The V and J ends lost 0 bases and 4 bases, in that order; junction bases with no gene match: 5. CDR3 protein: CASSQDRQGGYGYTF. In nucleotides, the CDR3 is TGCGCCAGCAGCCAAGATCGACAGGGAGGCTATGGCTACACCTTC.

This sequence joins TRBV15 and TRBJ2-5; 8 nucleotides agree with TRBD2. Losses at the gene ends were 3 bases for V and 5 bases for J; bases not matched to a gene: 5. Germline CDR1 is LNHNV and CDR2 is YYDKDF (reference sequence). The CDR3 extends over 14 amino acids. CDR3 coding DNA: TGTGCCACCAGCAGGGGGGGACTAGGGGAGACCCAGTACTTC. Its protein is CATSRGGLGETQYF.

V is TRBV11-2 and J is TRBJ2-5; the D gene is possibly TRBD1 (5 bases). Trimming took off 2 bases at V and 3 bases at J, with 10 bases between the two ends. Germline CDR1 is SGHAT and CDR2 is FQNNGV. CDR3 length equals 14 residues. The CDR3 sequence is CASSLLGREETQYF. CDR3 nucleotides: TGTGCCAGCAGCTTATTAGGCAGGGAAGAGACCCAGTACTTC.

Points on this clone: The sample contains more than one DNA sequence encoding this CDR3. V usage is TRBV19 and J usage is TRBJ2-1; 10 nucleotides align to TRBD2. Unmatched junction bases numbered 6, after V lost 3 bases and J lost 7 bases. Germline loops: CDR1 LNHDA, CDR2 SQIVND (reference sequence). This CDR3 has 15 residues. The CDR3 DNA reads TGTGCCAGTAGTATGGGTAGCGGGGGGTATAATGAGCAGTTCTTC. It codes for CASSMGSGGYNEQFF.